Listed here are 5 T cell receptor beta chains from one sample, sequenced in a study of response to subunit inactivated influenza vaccine (dated by TCRdb to 2017 to 2018). The library relied on RT-PCR. Instrument used: Illumina HiSeq 2500. TCRdb handled the public reads itself, with Q25 trimming in fastp and clone calling in MiXCR, and kept productive beta chains. For every CDR3 protein sequence, its rows merge into one entry that carries the most common genes and DNA. The sample profile shows more than 400,000 distinct CDR3 sequences; 6.5% to 8% of them were found once. The ten largest clones take up less than 15% of the sample. The sequenced sample was PBMCs from blood, obtained less than 30 months after vaccination. These receptors were taken from a man aged 50 to 69 who received an inactivated influenza vaccine. Donor details come from another sample of the same person, matched by shared clones.

The chain couples TRBV6-2 or TRBV6-3 to TRBJ2-1; possibly TRBD1 for D (6 bases). The CDR3 runs to 13 residues. Trimming took 2 bases from V and 4 from J, leaving 6 bases between them. From germline, CDR1 is MNHEY and CDR2 SVGEGT. The CDR3 sequence: CASSYQGYNEQFF. The CDR3, as DNA: TGTGCCAGCAGTTACCAGGGGTACAATGAGCAGTTCTTC.

This clonotype was observed a handful of times. The chain combines TRBV20-1 with TRBJ2-7; 9 bases match TRBD2. Germline loops: CDR1 DFQATT, CDR2 SNEGSKA (reference sequence). The CDR3 is made up of 13 amino acids. With V trimmed by 4 bases and J by 3 bases, 4 bases remained unmatched. The DNA for the CDR3 is TGCAGTGCTACGTTACTAGCGGGCTACGAGCAGTACTTC. As protein: CSATLLAGYEQYF.

The chain recombines TRBV5-1 with TRBJ2-2; 9 bases align to TRBD1. Germline V gene data show CDR1 as SGHRS and CDR2 as YFSETQ. CDR3 length: 15 amino acids. Trimming cost V 4 bases and J 3 bases; bases outside gene matches: 4. Here the CDR3 reads CASSKGQGDTGELFF. The CDR3, as DNA: TGCGCCAGCAGCAAGGGACAGGGTGACACCGGGGAGCTGTTTTTT.

In this sample, this clonotype turned up a few times. The chain employs TRBV12-3 or TRBV12-4 and TRBJ1-5, with D tentatively TRBD1 (6 bases). The CDR3 is 14 residues long. Trimming removed 1 base from V and 7 bases from J, with 11 bases in between. The CDR3 region is CASSLGGRAQPQHF. The CDR3 bases are TGTGCCAGCAGTTTAGGGGGGCGGGCGCAGCCCCAGCATTTT.

This clonotype was detected only a few times. The rearrangement joins TRBV5-1 to TRBJ2-1; perhaps TRBD1 as D (5 bases). In germline, CDR1 is SGHRS, CDR2 YFSETQ. Between the trimmed V and J ends, which lost 0 bases and 6 bases, there was a span of 13 bases. The CDR3 is 15 amino acids. The CDR3 sequence: CASSLGTQGTNEQFF. CDR3 in DNA: TGCGCCAGCAGCTTGGGGACCCAGGGAACCAATGAGCAGTTCTTC.